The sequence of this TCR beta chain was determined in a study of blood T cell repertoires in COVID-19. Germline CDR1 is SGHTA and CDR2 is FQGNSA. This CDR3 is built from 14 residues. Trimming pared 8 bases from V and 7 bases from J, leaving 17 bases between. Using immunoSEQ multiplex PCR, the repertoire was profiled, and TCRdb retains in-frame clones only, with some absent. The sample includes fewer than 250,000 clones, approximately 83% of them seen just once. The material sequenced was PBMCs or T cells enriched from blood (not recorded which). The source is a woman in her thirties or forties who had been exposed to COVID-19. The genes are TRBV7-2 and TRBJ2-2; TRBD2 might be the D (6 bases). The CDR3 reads CASAGWRRDGELFF. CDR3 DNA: TGTGCCAGCGCAGGGTGGAGGCGGGACGGGGAGCTGTTTTTT.